The TCR beta chain described here comes from a study of CD8+ T cells in alopecia areata. At the level of the study: Using the percentage of affected scalp area, treated patients' severity was scored. Study results and caveats: For lesional scalp, especially alopecia totalis/universalis, clonality was higher than in normal scalp. Tofacitinib produced a significant decrease in scalp clonality and in expanded CD8+ clones among the top 100.

Indicated treatment: oral pan-JAK inhibitor, 5-10 mg twice daily. Sorting of CD4+ and CD8+ T cells was performed on PBMCs. With regard to this clone: The antigen is not known.

The authors extracted RNA and reverse transcribed it into cDNA as the sequencing template. TCRdb's copy holds only in-frame clones and misses some; the assay was immunoSEQ multiplex PCR. The sample lists about 180,000 clones, approximately 55% seen once, with 10% to 14% in the top ten. V lost 6 bases and J lost 4, with 10 bases in between. This CDR3 spans 13 amino acids. In germline, CDR1 is MNHEY, CDR2 SVGAGI. The specimen comprised CD8+ T cells sorted from blood, sampled at week 24, from a patient treated with tofacitinib. This clonotype was sampled from a human donor with alopecia areata. This chain connects TRBV6-5 to TRBJ2-1, with D hard to call. CDR3 in amino acids: CASSRNAYNEQFF. For the CDR3, the DNA is TGTGCCAGCAGCCGCAACGCTTACAATGAGCAGTTCTTC.